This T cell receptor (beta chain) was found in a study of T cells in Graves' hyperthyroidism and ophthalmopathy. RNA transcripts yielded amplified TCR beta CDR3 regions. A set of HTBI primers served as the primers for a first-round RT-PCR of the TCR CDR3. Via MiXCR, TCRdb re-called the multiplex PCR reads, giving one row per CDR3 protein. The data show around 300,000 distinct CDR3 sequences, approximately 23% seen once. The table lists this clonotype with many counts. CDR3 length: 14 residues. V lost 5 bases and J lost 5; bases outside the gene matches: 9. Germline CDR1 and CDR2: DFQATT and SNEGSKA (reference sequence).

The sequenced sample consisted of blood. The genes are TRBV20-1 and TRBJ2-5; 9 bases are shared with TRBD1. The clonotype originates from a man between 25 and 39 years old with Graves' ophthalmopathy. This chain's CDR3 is CSAAHTGGAETQYF. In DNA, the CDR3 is TGCAGTGCTGCTCACACAGGGGGCGCGGAGACCCAGTACTTC.